These T cell receptor beta chains were read from a single sample in a study of shared clonotypes between healthy human individuals. The table came from immunoSEQ multiplex PCR; TCRdb's copy has only in-frame clones and leaves some out. The table shows some 510,000 clones, with approximately 85% occurring only once. Sequenced material: PBMCs. The receptors derive from a woman aged 35 to 49 in good health. Some clones in this sample may be carry-over from other donors' samples. Both conserved end residues are part of each CDR3. The order of the fields is clone size, J gene, V gene, D gene, CDR3 DNA, CDR3 protein. The D gene is left open where the match is weak. Part of the rows lack a size; the others show once, few, many or a class for expanded clones.

. TRBJ2-5 TRBV4-3 . TGCGCCAGCAGCCAAATGGGACGACAAGAGACCCAGTACTTC CASSQMGRQETQYF
once TRBJ2-7 TRBV27 . TGTGCCAGCAGTTTACGGGGGGCGGGGTACGAGCAGTACTTC CASSLRGAGYEQYF
once TRBJ1-1 TRBV7-2 TRBD1 TGTGCCAGCAGCACGACCGGGACAGGTAACACTGAAGCTTTCTTT CASSTTGTGNTEAFF
once TRBJ1-2 TRBV6-6 . TGTGCCAGCAGTTACTCTAGGACATCAAGTGGCTATGGCTACACCTTC CASSYSRTSSGYGYTF
. TRBJ2-7 TRBV14 . TGTGCCAGCAGCCCTAGAGAGTCTAGCACCCGTAGGTACGAGCAGTACTTC CASSPRESSTRRYEQYF
. TRBJ1-1 TRBV7-3 . TGTGCCAGCAGCCGAGACGTCTCAGACACTGAAGCTTTCTTT CASSRDVSDTEAFF
. TRBJ2-1 TRBV25-1 . TGTGCCAGCAGTGTAAACAATGAGCAGTTCTTC CASSVNNEQFF
few TRBJ2-7 TRBV15 . TGTGCCACCAGCAGAGAAGGGGGATCCCCCTACGAGCAGTACTTC CATSREGGSPYEQYF
. TRBJ2-1 TRBV5-6 . TGTGCCAGCAGCCCAACGCCCAGCTCCTACAATGAGCAGTTCTTC CASSPTPSSYNEQFF
. TRBJ2-7 TRBV2 . TGTGCCAGCAGTGTATATGACGAGCAGTACTTC CASSVYDEQYF
. TRBJ1-4 TRBV28 TRBD1 TGTGCCAGCGGTGACAGGGGGAGAGAAAAACTGTTTTTT CASGDRGREKLFF
. TRBJ1-2 TRBV5-1 . TGCGCCAGCAGCGCCGGGGACGGCTATGGCTACACCTTC CASSAGDGYGYTF
. TRBJ2-7 TRBV6-1 . TGTGCCAGCTCGGACGGAGACTACTACGAGCAGTACTTC CASSDGDYYEQYF
. TRBJ2-5 TRBV15 . TGTGCCACCAGCCCCGGCGAATACCAAGAGACCCAGTACTTC CATSPGEYQETQYF
few TRBJ1-5 TRBV7-9 . TGTGCCAGCAGCTCCAGGAATCAGCCCCAGCATTTT CASSSRNQPQHF
few TRBJ1-1 TRBV14 . TGTGCCAGCAGTGGACGGAGGTGGACTGAAGCTTTCTTT CASSGRRWTEAFF
. TRBJ1-4 TRBV7-2 TRBD1 TGTGCCAGCAGCTTAACACACGGGACAGCTAATGAAAAACTGTTTTTT CASSLTHGTANEKLFF
. TRBJ2-5 TRBV5-4 . TGTGCCAGCAGCTACGAGGGGCCGTCGAGAGAGACCCAGTACTTC CASSYEGPSRETQYF
. TRBJ2-5 TRBV19 . TGTGCCAGTAGTAGGGCTAGAAAAGAGACCCAGTACTTC CASSRARKETQYF
. TRBJ2-2 TRBV28 TRBD1 TGTGCCAGCAACCGCGCAGGGGGCAAGAACACCGGGGAGCTGTTTTTT CASNRAGGKNTGELFF
. TRBJ2-1 TRBV5-1 . TGCGCCAGCAGCTTGAGCAGCGGGCGCTACGAGCAGTTCTTC CASSLSSGRYEQFF
. TRBJ2-7 TRBV7-6 TRBD2 TGTGCCAGCAGCCCCGGACTAGACGGCGAGCAGTACTTC CASSPGLDGEQYF
few TRBJ1-4 TRBV6-5 TRBD1 TGTGCCAGCAGCATCGGACAGGGAGCGGAAAAACTGTTTTTT CASSIGQGAEKLFF
once TRBJ2-1 TRBV7-8 TRBD2 TGTGCCAGCAGCTCCGTAACATTTAGCGGGAGTGAGCAGTTCTTC CASSSVTFSGSEQFF
. TRBJ1-2 TRBV30 . TGTGCCTCCCGAGGGGCCGGAAACTATGGCTACACCTTC CASRGAGNYGYTF
. TRBJ1-2 TRBV7-8 TRBD1 TGTGCCAGCAGCTTAGCCCAGGGGGCCCGGGGCTACACCTTC CASSLAQGARGYTF
many TRBJ1-1 TRBV28 . TGTGCCAGCAGTTTCTCATTTTCGTCGACTAAGGCTTTCTTT CASSFSFSSTKAFF
. TRBJ2-5 TRBV15 . TGTGCCACCAGCGGACCGGACCAAGTGGGAGAGACCCAGTACTTC CATSGPDQVGETQYF
. TRBJ1-4 TRBV5-3 . TGTGCCAGCAGAGGGGGGGAGAATGAAAAACTGTTTTTT CASRGGENEKLFF
. TRBJ1-3 TRBV5-1 TRBD1 TGCGCCAGCAGCCACGGACAGGGGCCCTCTGGAAACACCATATATTTT CASSHGQGPSGNTIYF
. TRBJ1-5 TRBV27 . TGTGCCAGCAGTGGGGTTGGGCAGCCCCAGCATTTT CASSGVGQPQHF
. TRBJ1-2 TRBV28 . TGTGCCAGCAGCCGATCAGAGCACGGCTACACCTTC CASSRSEHGYTF
. TRBJ2-1 TRBV28 TRBD2 TGTGCCAGCAGGCTAGCGGGGGTCTACAATGAGCAGTTCTTC CASRLAGVYNEQFF
. TRBJ2-7 TRBV5-3 . TGTGCCAGAAGCTGTCACAGTCCGAGCAGTGTCGAGCAGTACTTC CARSCHSPSSVEQYF
. TRBJ1-1 TRBV7-8 . TGTGCCAGCAGCTTACTTAGTGGCTATGGGGGGCTTGGGACTGAAGCTTTCTTT CASSLLSGYGGLGTEAFF
few TRBJ2-3 TRBV7-3 . TGTGCCAGCATCTTAAAGGGGGATACTAGCACAGATACGCAGTATTTT CASILKGDTSTDTQYF
. TRBJ1-1 TRBV11-1 . TGTGCCAGCACCCCGACAATCTGGGGCACTGAAGCTTTCTTT CASTPTIWGTEAFF